Following are 18 T cell receptor beta chains from one sample sequenced in a study of PD-L1 blockade in urothelial cancer. This table comes from immunoSEQ multiplex PCR, and its TCRdb copy is limited to in-frame clones, with some not included. The table shows about 52,000 clones, with over 70% occurring only once. This specimen was PBMCs, taken around atezolizumab (anti-PD-L1) treatment. The receptors here all came from a middle-aged man with urothelial cancer.

The chain carries TRBV28 and TRBJ2-7, with a weak D call TRBD1 (7 bases). The germline gives CDR1 MDHEN, CDR2 SYDVKM. V lost 6 bases to trimming and J lost 5 bases, with 14 bases between them. The CDR3 length is 13 residues. The CDR3 region has the DNA TGTGCCAGCAGACCAGGGGGGTGGAACGAGCAGTACTTC. This sequence encodes CASRPGGWNEQYF.

The chain couples TRBV10-2 to TRBJ1-5; unclear D gene. Germline CDR1 WSHSY, CDR2 SAAADI. The CDR3 sequence is 13 residues long. V dropped 3 bases and J dropped 2 bases, with 5 bases sitting between them. The CDR3 loop reads CASSDLGNQPQHF. For the CDR3, the DNA is TGCGCCAGCAGTGACCTCGGCAATCAGCCCCAGCATTTT.

The rearrangement uses TRBV7-3 and TRBJ1-1; tentatively, D is TRBD1 (5 bases). Germline CDR1 SGHTA, CDR2 FQGTGA. CDR3 size: 14 residues. V shed 1 base and J shed 4 bases, with 10 bases lying between them. The CDR3 region is CASSLKGQGTEAFF. The DNA of the CDR3 is TGTGCCAGCAGCTTAAAAGGGCAGGGCACTGAAGCTTTCTTT.

The rearrangement uses TRBV5-1 and TRBJ2-7; 14 bases align to TRBD2. CDR3 length equals 17 residues. Germline CDR1 and CDR2: SGHRS and YFSETQ. V gave up 3 bases and J gave up 6 bases; unmatched junction bases: 11. As DNA, the CDR3 is TGCGCCAGCAGCTGGGCCCCGGGACTAGCGGGAGACGGCGAGCAGTACTTC. This gives the protein CASSWAPGLAGDGEQYF. The complete variable domain, with remaining parts taken from reference TRBV5-1 and TRBJ2-7, reads KAGVTQTPRYLIKTRGQQVTLSCSPISGHRSVSWYQQTPGQGLQFLFEYFSETQRNKGNFPGRFSGRQFSNSRSEMNVSTLELGDSALYLCASSWAPGLAGDGEQYFGPGTRLTVT.

The chain couples TRBV5-8 to TRBJ2-7; possible D gene TRBD1, 6 bases. This CDR3 is built from 12 residues. The V gene lost 1 base and the J gene lost 4 bases, with 6 bases spanning the gap. CDR1 and CDR2 from the germline V gene are SGHTS and YDEGEE. In DNA, the CDR3 is TGTGCCAGCAGCTTGACAGGGTACGAGCAGTACTTC. This gives the protein CASSLTGYEQYF.

The chain uses TRBV11-3 and TRBJ2-2; the D gene is possibly TRBD1 (6 bases). CDR1 is SGHNT and CDR2 is YENEEA in the germline V gene. The CDR3 contains 14 residues. Trimming took off 6 bases at V and 4 bases at J, with 12 bases between the two ends. The CDR3 protein is CASRRGHGTGELFF. CDR3 coding DNA: TGTGCCAGCAGACGGGGACACGGCACCGGGGAGCTGTTTTTT.

The chain recombines TRBV30 with TRBJ1-5; D is unresolved. The CDR3 consists of 14 residues. The germline V gene has CDR1 GTSNPN and CDR2 SVGIG (reference sequence). Trimming left V 6 bases short and J 11 bases short, with 23 bases between. Here the CDR3 DNA reads TGTGCCTGTTCATCGGGAGATATCATCAAGTCCCAGCATTTT. It specifies CACSSGDIIKSQHF.

The chain combines TRBV28 with TRBJ2-5; D remains unclear. Trimming took 6 bases from V and 2 from J, leaving 19 bases between them. CDR3 length: 16 residues. Germline V gene data show CDR1 as MDHEN and CDR2 as SYDVKM. The CDR3 loop is CASSSPLDGRQETQYF. DNA of the CDR3: TGTGCCAGCAGCAGTCCCCTAGACGGCCGTCAAGAGACCCAGTACTTC.

This clone has a handful of counts. The J gene is TRBJ2-5, the V gene TRBV30; 7 nucleotides agree with TRBD2. The CDR3 has 16 amino acids. The germline V gene has CDR1 GTSNPN and CDR2 SVGIG (reference sequence). V trimming: 0 bases; J trimming: 1 base; junction bases outside the gene matches: 8. CDR3 in amino acids: CAWSVAGRGSQETQYF. The CDR3 DNA sequence: TGTGCCTGGAGTGTAGCGGGGAGGGGTTCCCAAGAGACCCAGTACTTC.

This clone was counted once. The J gene is TRBJ2-1, the V gene TRBV5-4; 7 positions agree with TRBD2. Germline CDR1 reads SGHNT; CDR2 reads YYREEE (reference sequence). The CDR3 extends over 18 amino acids. The V gene end was trimmed by 1 base and the J gene end by 7 bases; junction bases not matched to a gene: 17. CDR3 residues: CASSLWERDPDSGNEQFF. The DNA for the CDR3 is TGTGCCAGCAGCTTGTGGGAGCGGGACCCCGACTCGGGAAATGAGCAGTTCTTC.

This rearrangement joins TRBV7-9 to TRBJ1-1; unclear D gene. Between the trimmed V and J ends, which lost 1 base and 4 bases, there was a span of 10 bases. This CDR3 spans 14 amino acids. Germline-derived CDR1 and CDR2 are SEHNR and FQNEAQ (reference sequence). The CDR3 spells CASSLVSEGTEAFF. CDR3 bases: TGTGCCAGCAGCTTAGTGTCGGAGGGCACTGAAGCTTTCTTT.

The chain has TRBV4-3 and TRBJ2-7; D unclear. CDR3 length: 16 residues. V was cut by 1 base and J by 0 bases, with 13 bases left in between. CDR1 is LGHNA and CDR2 is YSLEER in the germline V gene. The CDR3 loop is CASSQAAGDSSYEQYF. The CDR3 bases are TGCGCCAGCAGCCAAGCTGCAGGCGATAGCTCCTACGAGCAGTACTTC.

The DNA for the CDR3 is TGTGCCAGCAGCGCTCCGGGACAGGGGTCCTACGAGCAGTACTTC. Encoded protein: CASSAPGQGSYEQYF. V is TRBV21-1 and J is TRBJ2-7; TRBD1, the D gene given by the table, was not confirmed from the DNA. TRBV21-1 is annotated as a pseudogene. The CDR3 has 15 amino acids.

This chain uses TRBV6-5 with TRBJ1-2, with 7 positions matching TRBD1. This CDR3 spans 12 amino acids. The germline V gene encodes CDR1 MNHEY and CDR2 SVGAGI. V lost 6 bases and J lost 4; bases outside the gene matches: 2. The CDR3 DNA reads TGTGCCAGCAGGGGGACAGTCTATGGCTACACCTTC. Protein: CASRGTVYGYTF.

J is TRBJ2-1 and V is TRBV14, with D possibly being TRBD2 (5 bases). Trimming removed 4 bases from V and 9 bases from J, with 22 bases in between. Germline CDR1 reads SGHDN; CDR2 reads FVKESK. The CDR3 has 16 residues. CDR3: CASSPKKGLRGSEQFF. CDR3 bases: TGTGCCAGCAGCCCAAAAAAAGGACTTCGAGGCAGTGAGCAGTTCTTC.

The chain couples TRBV9 to TRBJ1-1, with D possibly TRBD1 on 6 matching bases. Trimming took 4 bases from V and 10 from J, leaving 14 bases between them. The CDR3 is 12 amino acids. Looked up from germline, CDR1 is SGDLS and CDR2 is YYNGEE. The CDR3 coding sequence is TGTGCCAGCAGCTCAGGGGCGCAAACAGCTTTCTTT. Residues: CASSSGAQTAFF.

The gene calls are TRBV6-5 and TRBJ1-5; D is unresolved. Germline CDR1 MNHEY, CDR2 SVGAGI. CDR3 length: 13 residues. Trimming took 5 bases from V and 10 from J, leaving 15 bases between them. CDR3 sequence (DNA): TGTGCCAGCAGTGCCTCTGGGCCCAGACCCCAGCATTTT. It codes for CASSASGPRPQHF.

This chain joins TRBV7-3 and TRBJ2-5; a possible D gene is TRBD1 (6 bases). The CDR3 has 14 amino acids. The V end lost 2 bases, the J end lost 1 base, and 8 bases lay between the germline ends. Germline V gives CDR1 SGHTA, CDR2 FQGTGA. CDR3 sequence: CASSLAGAQETQYF. CDR3 DNA: TGTGCCAGCAGCTTAGCAGGGGCCCAAGAGACCCAGTACTTC.